Below are 10 T cell receptor beta chains sequenced from a single sample in a study of post-analysis software for immune sequencing data. Study conclusions and caveats: Patients carried a handful of TRBV segments more frequently than controls did, and TRBV5-6, TRBV5-1 and TRBV20-1 were among them.

These TCRs are of unknown antigen specificity. The authors incorporated unique molecular identifiers into the TCR beta cDNA libraries. TCRdb reprocessed the PCR reads with MiXCR, giving one entry per CDR3 protein. The data hold fewer than 850,000 distinct CDR3 sequences, with around 42% observed a single time. The sample taken for sequencing was blood. Receptors were obtained from a girl aged 5 to 17 with multiple sclerosis.

This clonotype was seen more than once but under ten times. The chain links TRBV20-1 to TRBJ1-5, with TRBD1 matching 8 bases. The V gene end was trimmed by 1 base and the J gene end by 4 bases; junction bases not matched to a gene: 3. The CDR3 runs 14 residues. Germline V lookup: CDR1 DFQATT, CDR2 SNEGSKA (reference sequence). The CDR3 DNA reads TGCAGTGCTAGAGCCAGACAGGGGAATCAGCCCCAGCATTTT. Protein: CSARARQGNQPQHF.

The gene calls are TRBV15 and TRBJ2-1; 14 nucleotides match TRBD2. Losses at the gene ends were 0 bases for V and 1 base for J; bases not matched to a gene: 5. Germline V CDR1 and CDR2: LNHNV, YYDKDF (reference sequence). The CDR3 runs to 19 residues. The CDR3 nucleotides are TGTGCCACCAGCAGAGAGGGACTAGCGGGAGTGGCGTCCTACAATGAGCAGTTCTTC. As protein: CATSREGLAGVASYNEQFF.

The rearrangement joins TRBV29-1 to TRBJ2-7; 8 nucleotides line up with TRBD2. Germline assignment: CDR1 SQVTM and CDR2 ANQGSEA. The CDR3 has 14 residues. The ends lost 6 bases at V and 5 bases at J; junction bases unmatched: 12. CDR3 protein: CSVGNSGKVNEQYF. CDR3 coding DNA: TGCAGCGTGGGAAATAGCGGGAAGGTCAACGAGCAGTACTTC.

V and J are TRBV6-5 and TRBJ2-7; D is uncertain. From germline, CDR1 is MNHEY and CDR2 SVGAGI. The CDR3 extends over 13 amino acids. Trimming shortened V by 6 bases and J by 3 bases, and 12 bases separated the two germline ends. CDR3 residues: CASRPPRGYEQYF. DNA for the CDR3: TGTGCCAGCAGACCCCCACGTGGCTACGAGCAGTACTTC.

This CDR3 is CASSLTTGPGTEAFF. The CDR3 nucleotides read TGTGCCAGCAGCTTAACCACGGGTCCGGGCACTGAAGCTTTCTTT. The chain uses TRBV7-2 and TRBJ1-1; D unresolved. Trimming shortened V by 2 bases and J by 4 bases, and 14 bases separated the two germline ends. Germline loops: CDR1 SGHTA, CDR2 FQGNSA. The CDR3 consists of 15 residues.

This clonotype was seen just once. The chain recombines TRBV5-4 with TRBJ1-5; 8 nucleotides match TRBD1. J lost 11 bases, V lost 4 bases, and 17 bases had no gene match. CDR1 is SGHNT and CDR2 is YYREEE in the germline V gene (reference sequence). This CDR3 is built from 16 residues. The CDR3 DNA is TGTGCCAGCAGCACAAGACAGGGGCCGTTAGGAGAGACCCAGCATTTT. Protein sequence: CASSTRQGPLGETQHF.

The gene calls are TRBV10-2 and TRBJ2-7; 9 nucleotides match TRBD2. Germline trimming cut 6 bases from V and 0 bases from J; bases unmatched to any gene: 9. The germline CDR1 and CDR2 sequences are WSHSY and SAAADI. The CDR3 has 16 residues. Here the CDR3 reads CASRGSGRPYSYEQYF. The DNA of the CDR3 is TGCGCCAGCAGGGGTAGCGGGAGACCCTACTCCTACGAGCAGTACTTC.

This clonotype was seen once. This chain joins TRBV2 and TRBJ1-1; D unclear. Germline V gives CDR1 SNHLY, CDR2 FYNNEI. Trimming removed 1 base at V and 4 bases at J, with 13 bases between. There are 15 residues in the CDR3. The CDR3 loop is CASSEERGKTTEAFF. The CDR3 DNA reads TGTGCCAGCAGTGAAGAGCGTGGCAAGACCACTGAAGCTTTCTTT.

The J gene is TRBJ2-5, the V gene TRBV20-1; D is perhaps TRBD1 (6 bases). Deletions cut 5 bases from V and 6 bases from J, with 37 bases between. This CDR3 contains 20 residues. Germline V gene sequence: CDR1 DFQATT, CDR2 SNEGSKA (reference sequence). CDR3 sequence (DNA): TGCAGTGCTTGGGGGCCTAGGCCGGAGTTCGGTGCGGGTACCAGGCAGACCCAGTACTTC. Translation gives CSAWGPRPEFGAGTRQTQYF.

This clonotype was found once. The rearrangement links TRBV27 to TRBJ2-1; the D gene is possibly TRBD2 (6 bases). With 2 bases removed from V and 12 bases from J, the gap between germline ends came to 8 bases. Germline lookup yields CDR1 MNHEY and CDR2 SMNVEV (reference sequence). This CDR3 comprises 11 residues. This CDR3 is CASSLGTVQFF. The DNA of the CDR3 is TGTGCCAGCAGTTTAGGGACTGTGCAGTTCTTC.